Included here is one T cell receptor (beta chain) sequence, with context. The source of the sample is a study of cytomegalovirus exposure and HLA in healthy donors. The length of the CDR3 is 14 residues. V dropped 6 bases and J dropped 10 bases, with 18 bases sitting between them. Looked up from germline, CDR1 is MGHDK and CDR2 is SYGVNS. The PCR employed 60 Vbeta primers together with 13 Jbeta primers. Method: immunoSEQ multiplex PCR; TCRdb's copy keeps in-frame clones and lacks some. Of a few hundred thousand clones in the sample, roughly 80% were seen once. The sequencing sample was made of PBMCs. The J gene is TRBJ1-4, the V gene TRBV25-1; perhaps TRBD1 as D (6 bases). The clonotype was recovered from a man in his forties or fifties in good health and CMV-seronegative. DNA for the CDR3: TGTGCCAGCAGCCGGACAGAGGGGATAGCAAAACTGTTTTTT. It yields the protein CASSRTEGIAKLFF.